This T cell receptor (beta chain) was obtained from a study of beta chain features in type 1 diabetes. Study results and limitations: VDJ junctions from patients with type 1 diabetes contained fewer insertions and more deletions.

The CDR3 length is 11 residues. V lost 3 bases, J lost 13 bases, and 10 bases lay in between. Germline CDR1 and CDR2: LNHDA and SQIVND (reference sequence). The study reverse transcribed the entire isolated RNA, so it sequenced expressed TCRB transcripts. Using immunoSEQ multiplex PCR, the repertoire was profiled, and TCRdb retains in-frame clones only, with some absent. The sample holds hundreds of thousands of clones, about 14% seen once. This clone was counted only a few times. Its target is unknown. Purity (above 98%) was reached by all sorted populations. The clonotype comes from a man between 18 and 35 years old in good health. The sequenced sample consisted of naive CD4+ T cells from blood. This chain connects TRBV19 to TRBJ2-1, with D maybe TRBD1 (5 bases). CDR3 DNA sequence: TGTGCCAGTAGTATGGGGCAGGGTCAGTTCTTC. It is translated as CASSMGQGQFF. Variable domain in full (rest from reference TRBV19 and TRBJ2-1): DGGITQSPKYLFRKEGQNVTLSCEQNLNHDAMYWYRQDPGQGLRLIYYSQIVNDFQKGDIAEGYSVSREKKESFPLTVTSAQKNPTAFYLCASSMGQGQFFGPGTRLTVL.